These 5 T cell receptor beta chains came from one sample sequenced in a study of shared clonotypes between healthy human individuals. This table comes from immunoSEQ multiplex PCR, and its TCRdb copy is limited to in-frame clones, with some not included. The sample carries 2,500,000 or so clones, 93% recorded once. The source material was naive CD4+ T cells from PBMCs. Subset defined: CD45RA+ positively selected. Every receptor here comes from a man younger than 35 in good health. Some clones in this sample may be carry-over from other donors' samples.

Comments on this clone: The sample holds other DNA sequences that translate to the same CDR3. The chain combines TRBV20-1 with TRBJ1-6; TRBD1 is a possible D gene (5 bases). V lost 6 bases, J lost 7 bases, and 7 bases lay in between. Germline CDR1 reads DFQATT; CDR2 reads SNEGSKA (reference sequence). This CDR3 has 11 residues. CDR3 sequence (DNA): TGCAGTGCCGCAGGGAATTCACCCCTCCACTTT. Amino acid sequence: CSAAGNSPLHF.

The J gene is TRBJ2-7, the V gene TRBV28; TRBD2 matches 11 bases. This CDR3 has 14 residues. J gave up 9 bases and V 5 bases, and 9 bases lay outside the gene matches. CDR1 and CDR2 from the germline V gene are MDHEN and SYDVKM. The CDR3 nucleotides are TGTGCCAGCAGTATCCTAGCGGGAGGCCTGGGGCAGTACTTC. The encoded protein is CASSILAGGLGQYF.

The chain employs TRBV28 and TRBJ2-2, with 8 bases aligning to TRBD2. The V and J ends lost 8 bases and 5 bases, in that order; junction bases with no gene match: 10. Germline-derived CDR1 and CDR2 are MDHEN and SYDVKM. CDR3 length equals 15 residues. CDR3 nucleotide sequence: TGTGCCAGCTCCTCGGGAGGGCCAGGAACCGGGGAGCTGTTTTTT. Protein: CASSSGGPGTGELFF.

A word on this clone: Compared with germline, one end of the junction differs, possibly owing to a read error. The genes are TRBV6-9 and TRBJ2-7, with TRBD1 matching over 12 bases. The CDR3 has 13 residues. Germline CDR1 reads MNHGY; CDR2 reads SVAAGI. CDR3 nucleotides: TGTGCCAGCAGTTATGGGACAGGGGGCGGGATGGACTTC. This codes for CASSYGTGGGMDF.

This clone was detected once. The chain employs TRBV4-1 and TRBJ2-4, with 11 bases identical to TRBD1. V lost 0 bases and J lost 12; bases outside the gene matches: 7. Germline V gene sequence: CDR1 MGHRA, CDR2 YSYEKL. This CDR3 has 15 amino acids. The CDR3 sequence is CASSQEQDRGLTQYF. CDR3 coding DNA: TGCGCCAGCAGCCAAGAACAGGACAGGGGGCTTACTCAGTACTTC.